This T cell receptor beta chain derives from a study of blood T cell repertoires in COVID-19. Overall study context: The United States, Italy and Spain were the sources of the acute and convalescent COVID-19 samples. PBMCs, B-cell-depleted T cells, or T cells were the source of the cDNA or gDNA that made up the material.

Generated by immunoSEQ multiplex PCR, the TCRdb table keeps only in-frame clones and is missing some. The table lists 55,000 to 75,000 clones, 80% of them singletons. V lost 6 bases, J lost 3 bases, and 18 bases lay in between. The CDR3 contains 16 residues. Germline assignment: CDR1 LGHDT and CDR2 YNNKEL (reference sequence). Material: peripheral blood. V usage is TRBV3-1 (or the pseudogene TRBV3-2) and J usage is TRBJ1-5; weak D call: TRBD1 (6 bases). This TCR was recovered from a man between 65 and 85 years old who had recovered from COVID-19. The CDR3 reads CASSYEDQGHNQPQHF. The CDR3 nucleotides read TGTGCCAGCAGTTATGAAGATCAGGGACACAATCAGCCCCAGCATTTT.